The rows below give T cell receptor beta chains drawn from one sample of a study of T cells after yellow fever vaccination. TCRdb fed the 5' RACE reads into MiXCR, producing one record per CDR3 protein. The table lists around 230,000 distinct CDR3 sequences, around 6.7% of them singletons. This material consisted of CD4+ T cells sorted from PBMCs, taken on the day of the yellow fever booster vaccination. The receptors stem from a man aged 30 to 45 who received the YFV17D yellow fever vaccine. CDR3s include the opening cysteine and the closing phenylalanine or tryptophan. D genes are given only for firm matches. Clone size appears in some rows only: once, few, many, or a class for an expanded clone.

j_call: TRBJ1-3; clone_size: .; d_call: .; v_call: TRBV19; cdr3_nt: TGTGCCAGTACCTACGGACGCACAGGGTTTGCTGGAAACACCATATATTTT; cdr3_aa: CASTYGRTGFAGNTIYF
j_call: TRBJ1-5; clone_size: few; d_call: TRBD1; v_call: TRBV7-8; cdr3_nt: TGTGCCAGCAGCTCCTTGACAGGGCTTAAGGGCAATCAGCCCCAGCATTTT; cdr3_aa: CASSSLTGLKGNQPQHF
j_call: TRBJ2-2; clone_size: many; d_call: .; v_call: TRBV7-7; cdr3_nt: TGTGCTGTCTGGCGGGGTGGCACCGGGGAGCTGTTTTTT; cdr3_aa: CAVWRGGTGELFF
j_call: TRBJ2-2; clone_size: many; d_call: .; v_call: TRBV12-3/TRBV12-4; cdr3_nt: TGTGCCAGCACCCTACGGGACACCGGGGAGCTGTTTTTT; cdr3_aa: CASTLRDTGELFF
j_call: TRBJ2-7; clone_size: many; d_call: TRBD2; v_call: TRBV23-1; cdr3_nt: TGCGCCAGCCGGCGGGGACTAGAACTCCTGGGGCCCTACGAGCAGTACTTC; cdr3_aa: CASRRGLELLGPYEQYF
j_call: TRBJ2-5; clone_size: few; d_call: .; v_call: TRBV6-6; cdr3_nt: TGTGCCAGCACTTCGTGGGTATGGGAGACCCAGTACTTC; cdr3_aa: CASTSWVWETQYF
j_call: TRBJ2-5; clone_size: few; d_call: .; v_call: TRBV5-4; cdr3_nt: TGTGCCAGCAGCTCCCCAGTAGCGCAAGAGACCCAGTACTTC; cdr3_aa: CASSSPVAQETQYF
j_call: TRBJ2-7; clone_size: .; d_call: TRBD1; v_call: TRBV7-2; cdr3_nt: TGTGCCAGCAGCTTTGCTCCTTACGGACAGGGGGCGTACGAGCAGTACTTC; cdr3_aa: CASSFAPYGQGAYEQYF
j_call: TRBJ1-2; clone_size: few; d_call: .; v_call: TRBV6-5; cdr3_nt: TGTGCCAGCATATTCCTCGGGGCAAAGGGCTACACCTTC; cdr3_aa: CASIFLGAKGYTF
j_call: TRBJ2-4; clone_size: few; d_call: TRBD2; v_call: TRBV24-1; cdr3_nt: TGTGCCACCAGTGATTCCAGGACTAGTGTGGGGATAGCCAAAAACATTCAGTACTTC; cdr3_aa: CATSDSRTSVGIAKNIQYF
j_call: TRBJ2-7; clone_size: many; d_call: .; v_call: TRBV11-3; cdr3_nt: TGTGCCAGCAGCTTAGGGTACCGGGACGAGCAGTACTTC; cdr3_aa: CASSLGYRDEQYF
j_call: TRBJ2-1; clone_size: once; d_call: .; v_call: TRBV20-1; cdr3_nt: TGCAGTGCTAGCGTGGCAAGGGGGTATTTCAATGAGCAGTTCTTC; cdr3_aa: CSASVARGYFNEQFF
j_call: TRBJ2-2; clone_size: many; d_call: .; v_call: TRBV3-1; cdr3_nt: TGTGCCAGCAGCCGGAGTGGAAGCGGAGGGCCGATCGGGGAGCTGTTTTTT; cdr3_aa: CASSRSGSGGPIGELFF
j_call: TRBJ1-5; clone_size: .; d_call: TRBD1; v_call: TRBV6-4; cdr3_nt: TGTGCCTTCAGTTTCGGGACAGGGTATCAATATAGCAATCAGCCCCAGCATTTT; cdr3_aa: CAFSFGTGYQYSNQPQHF
j_call: TRBJ2-3; clone_size: .; d_call: .; v_call: TRBV18; cdr3_nt: TGTGCCAGCTCACAGCCAGCGATAACAGATACGCAGTATTTT; cdr3_aa: CASSQPAITDTQYF
j_call: TRBJ2-7; clone_size: few; d_call: TRBD2; v_call: TRBV5-1; cdr3_nt: TGCGCCAGCAGCTTGGCTCCTAGCGGGAGTTTTCAATCCAGACTCTACGAGCAGTACTTC; cdr3_aa: CASSLAPSGSFQSRLYEQYF
j_call: TRBJ2-1; clone_size: many; d_call: .; v_call: TRBV20-1; cdr3_nt: TGCAGTGCTCTAACTTCCGGGTACGGCAATGAGCAGTTCTTC; cdr3_aa: CSALTSGYGNEQFF
j_call: TRBJ2-2; clone_size: .; d_call: .; v_call: TRBV5-6; cdr3_nt: TGTGCCAGCAGACTCCTAGCCGCGGGAATGACCGGGGAGCTGTTTTTT; cdr3_aa: CASRLLAAGMTGELFF